Sequencing of this TCR beta chain was carried out in a study of OX40 agonist ivuxolimab in advanced cancers. Background on the study: Clinicians treated patients with ivuxolimab, an agonistic anti-OX40 (CD134) antibody. Earlier treatment with anti-PD-1, anti-PD-L1 or anti-CTLA-4 was permitted, and under 50% had received some. The study, taken as a whole, reports: Dose levels from 0.1 to 3.0 mg/kg saw CD4+ and CD8+ blood T cells expand clonally by week 6.

The CDR3 is made up of 14 amino acids. Germline assignment: CDR1 MNHNY and CDR2 SVGAGI (reference sequence). Details on this clone: What it binds is not known. The junction departs from the called germline gene at one end, perhaps through a read error.

Sequenced by immunoSEQ multiplex PCR; TCRdb stores in-frame clones only, minus some. The sample consists of 90,000 to 100,000 clones, about four fifths of them appearing once. This chain links TRBV6-6 with TRBJ1-5; TRBD1 aligns across 7 bases. The receptor comes from an adult with an advanced solid tumor such as melanoma, head and neck, liver or kidney cancer. The specimen was CD4+ or CD8+ T cells sorted from blood, collected in a trial of the OX40 agonist ivuxolimab. The CDR3 bases are TGTGTCAGCAAGTCAGGGGGAAGCAATCAGCCCCAGCATTTT. It is translated as CVSKSGGSNQPQHF.